This entry lists 6 T cell receptor beta chains sequenced from one sample in a study of T-cell memory formation after mild COVID-19. MiXCR, run by TCRdb on the 5' RACE reads, gives a single entry per CDR3 protein. The table has under 550,000 distinct CDR3 sequences, 15% to 20% seen once. The sequenced material came from PBMCs or a T cell subset sorted from them (not recorded which). The receptor set was obtained from a young man who had mild COVID-19 (a few samples of this study predate the infection). Cell type and time point are not known.

The rearrangement uses TRBV7-6 and TRBJ1-6; D is undetermined. Germline V lookup: CDR1 SGHVS, CDR2 FNYEAQ. V dropped 11 bases and J dropped 8 bases, with 10 bases sitting between them. CDR3 length equals 11 residues. The CDR3 DNA is TGTGCCCAGCCGGCCGATTCACCCCTCCACTTT. Protein product: CAQPADSPLHF. Full variable domain (remainder filled in from reference TRBV7-6 and TRBJ1-6): GAGVSQSPRYKVTKRGQDVALRCDPISGHVSLYWYRQALGQGPEFLTYFNYEAQQDKSGLPNDRFSAERPEGSISTLTIQRTEQRDSAMYRCAQPADSPLHFGNGTRLTVT.

This clonotype was counted many times. The rearrangement links TRBV7-2 to TRBJ2-3; 7 nucleotides line up with TRBD2. The length of the CDR3 is 15 residues. The germline CDR1 and CDR2 sequences are SGHTA and FQGNSA. V was clipped by 1 base and J by 1 base; unmatched bases: 2. CDR3 amino acids: CASSLVRGGTDTQYF. CDR3 in DNA: TGTGCCAGCAGCTTAGTACGGGGGGGCACAGATACGCAGTATTTT.

This clonotype has ten or more counts. This sequence joins TRBV5-4 and TRBJ1-1, with 8 bases aligning to TRBD1. This CDR3 contains 13 residues. Germline V gene sequence: CDR1 SGHNT, CDR2 YYREEE (reference sequence). The V gene end was trimmed by 7 bases and the J gene end by 1 base; junction bases not matched to a gene: 3. CDR3 in amino acids: CASLGQANTEAFF. For the CDR3, the DNA is TGTGCCAGCTTGGGACAGGCGAACACTGAAGCTTTCTTT.

This clonotype was counted only a few times. The chain employs TRBV7-2 and TRBJ1-5; D not resolved. The germline gives CDR1 SGHTA, CDR2 FQGNSA. Trimming stripped 2 bases from V and 3 bases from J, with 14 bases between. The CDR3 extends over 16 amino acids. The CDR3 coding sequence is TGTGCCAGCAGCTTATTCTCAATCGGGAACAATCAGCCCCAGCATTTT. Protein sequence: CASSLFSIGNNQPQHF.

J is TRBJ1-2 and V is TRBV28, with TRBD1 identical over 12 bases. The V gene end was trimmed by 6 bases and the J gene end by 7 bases; junction bases not matched to a gene: 9. This CDR3 is built from 15 residues. CDR1 and CDR2 (germline): MDHEN, SYDVKM. In DNA, the CDR3 is TGTGCCAGCAGCACCACGGGACAGGGGGCGAGTGGCTACACCTTC. Protein product: CASSTTGQGASGYTF.

The chain employs TRBV3-1 and TRBJ1-6; 9 nucleotides align to TRBD1. Per the germline V gene, CDR1 is LGHDT and CDR2 is YNNKEL (reference sequence). Trimming cost V 4 bases and J 10 bases; bases outside gene matches: 8. The CDR3 totals 15 residues. The DNA of the CDR3 is TGTGCCAGCAGCCCTTACAGGGGGCTTGGCTCACCCCTCCACTTT. As protein: CASSPYRGLGSPLHF. Based on the CDR3 plus reference TRBV3-1 and TRBJ1-6, the full variable domain is DTAVSQTPKYLVTQMGNDKSIKCEQNLGHDTMYWYKQDSKKFLKIMFSYNNKELIINETVPNRFSPKSPDKAHLNLHINSLELGDSAVYFCASSPYRGLGSPLHFGNGTRLTVT.